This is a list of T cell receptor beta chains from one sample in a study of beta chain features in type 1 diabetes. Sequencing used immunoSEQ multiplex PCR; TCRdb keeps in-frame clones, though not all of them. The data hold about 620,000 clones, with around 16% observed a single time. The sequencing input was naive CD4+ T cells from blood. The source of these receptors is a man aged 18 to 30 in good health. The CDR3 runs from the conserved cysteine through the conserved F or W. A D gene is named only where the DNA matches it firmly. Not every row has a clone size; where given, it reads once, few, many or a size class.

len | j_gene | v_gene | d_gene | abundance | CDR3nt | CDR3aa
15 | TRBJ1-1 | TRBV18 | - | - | TGTGCCAGCTCACCAAGGGGGGGCCGGAGCACTGAAGCTTTCTTT | CASSPRGGRSTEAFF
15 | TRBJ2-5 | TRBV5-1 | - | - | TGCGCCAGCAGCCGGCAAACCTCCGGGGGAGAGACCCAGTACTTC | CASSRQTSGGETQYF
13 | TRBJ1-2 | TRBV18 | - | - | TGTGCCAGCTCACCAGGAGGACGGGGTGGCTACACCTTC | CASSPGGRGGYTF
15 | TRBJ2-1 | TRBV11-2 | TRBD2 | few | TGTGCCAGCAGCTCCCTAGCGGGAGCCCACAATGAGCAGTTCTTC | CASSSLAGAHNEQFF
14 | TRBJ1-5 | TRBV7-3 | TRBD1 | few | TGTGCCAGCAGCCCCCGACAGGGGCATCAGCCCCAGCATTTT | CASSPRQGHQPQHF
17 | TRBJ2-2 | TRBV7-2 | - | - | TGTGCCAGCAGCTTAGCTCGCTGGCGCTTGGGTTCCGGGGAGCTGTTTTTT | CASSLARWRLGSGELFF
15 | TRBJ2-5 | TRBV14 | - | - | TGTGCCAGCAGCCAAGATTGGGCGGTCCCTGAGACCCAGTACTTC | CASSQDWAVPETQYF
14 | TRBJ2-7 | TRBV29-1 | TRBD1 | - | TGCAGCGTCCTACGGACAGGGGTGACCTACGAGCAGTACTTC | CSVLRTGVTYEQYF
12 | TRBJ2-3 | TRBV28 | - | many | TGTGCCAGCAGAGGGACCACAGATACGCAGTATTTT | CASRGTTDTQYF
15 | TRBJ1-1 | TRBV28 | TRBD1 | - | TGTGCCAGCAGTGTTCCGGGACAGACGAACACTGAAGCTTTCTTT | CASSVPGQTNTEAFF
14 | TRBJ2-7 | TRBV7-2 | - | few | TGTGCCAGCAGCCCTAGACAGACTAGGGGCGAGCAGTACTTC | CASSPRQTRGEQYF
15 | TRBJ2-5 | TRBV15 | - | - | TGTGCCACCAGCAGAGATTGGCAGGAGCAAGAGACCCAGTACTTC | CATSRDWQEQETQYF
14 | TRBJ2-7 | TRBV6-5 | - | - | TGTGCCAGCAGAGCCCAACGGGGGCTCTACGAGCAGTACTTC | CASRAQRGLYEQYF
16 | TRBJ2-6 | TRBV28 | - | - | TGTGCCAGCAGTTTCTTAGATTACTCTGGGGCCAACGTCCTGACTTTC | CASSFLDYSGANVLTF
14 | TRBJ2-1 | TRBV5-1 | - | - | TGCGCCAGCAGCTTGGAGGGACGGGGATATGAGCAGTTCTTC | CASSLEGRGYEQFF
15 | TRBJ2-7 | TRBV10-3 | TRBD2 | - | TGTGCCATCAGTGTTGGGAGGGAGGTCTCCTACGAGCAGTACTTC | CAISVGREVSYEQYF
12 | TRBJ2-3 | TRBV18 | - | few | TGTGCCAGCTCACCAAGGGAAGATACGCAGTATTTT | CASSPREDTQYF
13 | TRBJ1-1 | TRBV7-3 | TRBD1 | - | TGTGCCAGCAGCCTTGACAGGGACACTGAAGCTTTCTTT | CASSLDRDTEAFF
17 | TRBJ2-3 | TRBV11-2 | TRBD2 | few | TGTGCCAGCAGCGTTCGCCTAGCGGGAGGGTACACAGATACGCAGTATTTT | CASSVRLAGGYTDTQYF
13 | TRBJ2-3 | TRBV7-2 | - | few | TGTGCCAGCAGCTTAGCTGGGTTAGATACGCAGTATTTT | CASSLAGLDTQYF
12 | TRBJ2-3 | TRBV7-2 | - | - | TGTGCCAGCAGCTTGGACGCAGATACGCAGTATTTT | CASSLDADTQYF
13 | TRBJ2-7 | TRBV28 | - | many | TGTGCCAGCAGTGGGGGGACAGCATCTGGAGGGTACTTC | CASSGGTASGGYF
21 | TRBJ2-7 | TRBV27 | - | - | TGTGCCAGCAGTTTATCATTCCTTCGCAGGGGCCTGGCTTATAGCTCCTACGAGCAGTACTTC | CASSLSFLRRGLAYSSYEQYF
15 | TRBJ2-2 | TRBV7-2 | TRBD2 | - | TGTGCCAGCAGCTTTCGGGGGGAGAACACCGGGGAGCTGTTTTTT | CASSFRGENTGELFF
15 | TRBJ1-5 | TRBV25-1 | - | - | TGTGCCAGCAGTGAAAGAGGGCTCGGCAATCAGCCCCAGCATTTT | CASSERGLGNQPQHF
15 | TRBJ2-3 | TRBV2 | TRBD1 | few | TGTGCCAGCAGAGCAGGGACAGGGGGCGCAGATACGCAGTATTTT | CASRAGTGGADTQYF
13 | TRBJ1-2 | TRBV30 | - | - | TGTGCCTTGAAGGGCGGCGGAACCTATGGCTACACCTTC | CALKGGGTYGYTF
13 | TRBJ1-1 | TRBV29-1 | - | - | TGCAGCGTTGAAAGGCAGGGTATTAGTGAAGCTTTCTTT | CSVERQGISEAFF
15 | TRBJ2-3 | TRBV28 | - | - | TGTGCCACCCAACCGTGGGGGCTTGGCACAGATACGCAGTATTTT | CATQPWGLGTDTQYF
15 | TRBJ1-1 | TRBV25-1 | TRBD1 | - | TGTGCCAGCAGTGAATATGGACAGGGTCACACTGAAGCTTTCTTT | CASSEYGQGHTEAFF
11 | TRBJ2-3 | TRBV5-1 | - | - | TGCGCCAGCAGGGTCACAGATACGCAGTATTTT | CASRVTDTQYF
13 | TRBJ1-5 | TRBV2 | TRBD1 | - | TGTGCCAGCCGAACAGGGGGCTGGCAGCCCCAGCATTTT | CASRTGGWQPQHF
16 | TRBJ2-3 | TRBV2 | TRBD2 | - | TGTGCCAGCAGTGAAGCTCGGGGACTAGCGGGGAACACGCAGTATTTT | CASSEARGLAGNTQYF
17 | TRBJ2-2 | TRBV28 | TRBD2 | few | TGTGCCAGCAGTTTACGTCCGGGACTAGCGGTGGGAGGGGAGCTGTTTTTT | CASSLRPGLAVGGELFF
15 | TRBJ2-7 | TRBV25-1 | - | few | TGTGCCAGCAGTGATTCCCAAGGTGGTTTCTACGAGCAGTACTTC | CASSDSQGGFYEQYF
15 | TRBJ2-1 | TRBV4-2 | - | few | TGTGCCAGCAGCCAAGACAAGCTGGGGTACAATGAGCAGTTCTTC | CASSQDKLGYNEQFF
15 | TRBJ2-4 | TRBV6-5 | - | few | TGTGCCAGCGGTGGGGCGGGACTAGCCAAAAACATTCAGTACTTC | CASGGAGLAKNIQYF
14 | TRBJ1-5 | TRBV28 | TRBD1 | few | TGTGCCAGCACCCGAGACAGGGGGAATCAGCCCCAGCATTTT | CASTRDRGNQPQHF
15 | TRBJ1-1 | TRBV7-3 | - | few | TGTGCCAGCAGCTTATGGGACATAAGGAACACTGAAGCTTTCTTT | CASSLWDIRNTEAFF
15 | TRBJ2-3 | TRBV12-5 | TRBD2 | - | TGTGCTAGTGGTTTGGCTAGCGGGGGCACAGATACGCAGTATTTT | CASGLASGGTDTQYF
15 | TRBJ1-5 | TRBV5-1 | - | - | TGCGCCAGCAGCTTGGGTATCCAGGGCAATCAGCCCCAGCATTTT | CASSLGIQGNQPQHF
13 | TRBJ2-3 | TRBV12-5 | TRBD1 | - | TGTGCTAGTGGCAAGACAGGGTCCGATACGCAGTATTTT | CASGKTGSDTQYF
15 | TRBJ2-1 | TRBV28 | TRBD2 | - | TGTGCCAGCAGTACAGCGGGGAGGACGTACAATGAGCAGTTCTTC | CASSTAGRTYNEQFF
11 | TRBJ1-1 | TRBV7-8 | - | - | TGTGCCAGCAGCTCAAGCCGTAGGGCTTTCTTT | CASSSSRRAFF
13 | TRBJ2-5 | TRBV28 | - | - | TGTGCCAGCAGTTTATCGCTAGGGGAGACCCAGTACTTC | CASSLSLGETQYF
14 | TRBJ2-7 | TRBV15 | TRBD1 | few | TGTGCCACCGGACAGGGGGCCCGAGGATACGAGCAGTACTTC | CATGQGARGYEQYF
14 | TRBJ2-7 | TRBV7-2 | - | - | TGTGCCAGCAGCCTTAGCCGGGGGCCGTACGAGCAGTACTTC | CASSLSRGPYEQYF
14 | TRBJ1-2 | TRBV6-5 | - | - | TGTGCCAGCAGTTACGCCGGGGGTGCTGGTGGCTACACCTTC | CASSYAGGAGGYTF
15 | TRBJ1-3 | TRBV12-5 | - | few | TGTGCTAGTGGTTTGGAGCGGGCCGGAGGAAACACCATATATTTT | CASGLERAGGNTIYF
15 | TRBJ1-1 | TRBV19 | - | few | TGTGCCAGTAGTATAAGGGCAGGCTTGAACACTGAAGCTTTCTTT | CASSIRAGLNTEAFF
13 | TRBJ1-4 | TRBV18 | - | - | TGTGCCAGCTCTCGGGATACTAATGAAAAACTGTTTTTT | CASSRDTNEKLFF
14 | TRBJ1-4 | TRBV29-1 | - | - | TGCAGCGTTGACGCCGGTCTCGGGGGTGAAAAACTGTTTTTT | CSVDAGLGGEKLFF